This T cell receptor (beta chain) was recovered during a study of CD8 T cells in Susac syndrome. As judged by recently defined diagnostic criteria, patients with Susac syndrome had definite or probable disease. Isolation of CD8+ and CD4+ T cells was performed negatively, whereas enrichment of TEMRA cells was done by FACS. Reverse transcription used roughly 0.45 to 1 ug RNA and random hexamers. TCRdb redid the calling of the immunoSEQ multiplex PCR reads with MiXCR, one entry per CDR3 protein. The table has about 120,000 distinct CDR3 sequences, about 93% seen once. This CDR3 contains 13 residues. The germline gives CDR1 SNHLY, CDR2 FYNNEI. Trimming stripped 3 bases from V and 4 bases from J, with 7 bases between.

This clonotype was obtained from a human donor with Susac syndrome. Specimen: CD8+ T cells from PBMCs. J is TRBJ2-1 and V is TRBV2, with D tentatively TRBD2 (5 bases). DNA for the CDR3: TGTGCCAGCAGTGACGGGGTTTACAATGAGCAGTTCTTC. It encodes CASSDGVYNEQFF.